These 20 T cell receptor beta chains originate from one sample sequenced in a study of long-term antiretroviral therapy in people with HIV. Running of the v3.0 immunoSEQ assay took place at survey level. Clones were sequenced by immunoSEQ multiplex PCR, and TCRdb holds only the in-frame ones, with some missing. Here the sample spans some 28,000 clones, 88% being singletons. This specimen was unsorted PBMCs, taken 0.5 years after starting antiretroviral therapy. The receptors here all came from a young woman with HIV.

The chain combines TRBV5-4 with TRBJ2-7; 12 nucleotides align to TRBD1. From germline, CDR1 is SGHNT and CDR2 YYREEE (reference sequence). V trimming: 0 bases; J trimming: 6 bases; junction bases outside the gene matches: 7. This CDR3 spans 16 amino acids. CDR3 in DNA: TGTGCCAGCAGCTTGGCCGGGACAGGGGGCCGGGGCGAGCAGTACTTC. Its protein product is CASSLAGTGGRGEQYF.

The CDR3 DNA sequence: TGTGCCAGCAGCTTGGATCTTGGGAGCGGGAGCACAGATACGCAGTATTTT. It translates to CASSLDLGSGSTDTQYF. The rearrangement joins TRBV5-8 to TRBJ2-3; TRBD2 is a possible D gene (6 bases). This CDR3 has 17 amino acids. V was trimmed by 0 bases and J by 0 bases, leaving 14 bases between them. Germline CDR1 SGHTS, CDR2 YDEGEE.

The chain recombines TRBV19 with TRBJ2-2, with 8 bases identical to TRBD1. J lost 6 bases, V lost 1 base, and 13 bases had no gene match. CDR3 length: 18 residues. CDR1 and CDR2 (germline): LNHDA, SQIVND (reference sequence). The CDR3 here is CASSIVHGGTGLSGELFF. The CDR3 coding sequence is TGTGCCAGTAGTATAGTACATGGGGGGACAGGACTGTCCGGGGAGCTGTTTTTT. The whole variable domain, filled in from reference TRBV19 and TRBJ2-2, reads DGGITQSPKYLFRKEGQNVTLSCEQNLNHDAMYWYRQDPGQGLRLIYYSQIVNDFQKGDIAEGYSVSREKKESFPLTVTSAQKNPTAFYLCASSIVHGGTGLSGELFFGEGSRLTVL.

This clone was seen a few times. The rearrangement uses TRBV4-3 and TRBJ1-4; D remains ambiguous. Trimming cost V 3 bases and J 5 bases, with 19 bases left between them. Germline V CDR1 and CDR2: LGHNA, YSLEER. The CDR3 covers 17 residues. CDR3 sequence: CASSQRHLTMGNEKLFF. CDR3 DNA sequence: TGCGCCAGCAGCCAGAGACACCTAACCATGGGGAATGAAAAACTGTTTTTT.

This chain links TRBV19 with TRBJ1-4, with D tentatively TRBD1 (5 bases). The CDR3 is made up of 11 amino acids. Trimming removed 6 bases from V and 13 bases from J, with 12 bases in between. Germline V gives CDR1 LNHDA, CDR2 SQIVND (reference sequence). The CDR3 nucleotides are TGTGCCAGTAGGGATACAGGAAGACTGTTTTTT. Translating it yields CASRDTGRLFF.

This clone was observed once. This chain joins TRBV11-2 and TRBJ1-4; no definite D call. Trimming removed 3 bases from V and 0 bases from J, with 5 bases in between. CDR1 SGHAT and CDR2 FQNNGV come from the germline V gene. This CDR3 is 14 amino acids long. The CDR3 loop is CASSLGTTNEKLFF. As DNA, the CDR3 is TGTGCCAGCAGCTTGGGAACAACTAATGAAAAACTGTTTTTT.

The chain is built from TRBV4-1 and TRBJ2-5; D possibly matches TRBD1 or TRBD2 (7 bases each). Germline assignment: CDR1 MGHRA and CDR2 YSYEKL. The germline V and J ends were trimmed by 5 bases and 9 bases, with 19 bases remaining between them. This CDR3 is 14 amino acids long. The DNA of the CDR3 is TGCGCCAGCAGCTATCCAGGGGGGGCGGAGGCCCAGTACTTC. As protein: CASSYPGGAEAQYF.

This clone was recorded a few times. J is TRBJ1-1 and V is TRBV6-1, with D uncertain. Trimming cost V 3 bases and J 1 base, with 0 bases left between them. The CDR3 length is 11 residues. In germline, CDR1 is MNHNS, CDR2 SASEGT. The CDR3 sequence: CASSENTEAFF. CDR3 nucleotides: TGTGCCAGCAGTGAGAACACTGAAGCTTTCTTT.

This clone was recorded a few times. CDR3 protein: CASSPGWAEQYF. CDR3 sequence (DNA): TGTGCCAGCTCACCAGGGTGGGCCGAGCAGTACTTC. This chain uses TRBV27 with TRBJ2-7; tentative D call: TRBD1 (5 bases). Per the germline V gene, CDR1 is MNHEY and CDR2 is SMNVEV (reference sequence). Trimming took off 8 bases at V and 6 bases at J, with 14 bases between the two ends. The CDR3 length is 12 residues.

The chain employs TRBV28 and TRBJ2-4; D may be TRBD2 (5 bases). The CDR3 totals 16 residues. Trimming shortened V by 3 bases and J by 0 bases, and 12 bases separated the two germline ends. From germline, CDR1 is MDHEN and CDR2 SYDVKM. Written as DNA, the CDR3 is TGTGCCAGCAGTTTCGGGGAGACAATAGCCAAAAACATTCAGTACTTC. This gives the protein CASSFGETIAKNIQYF.

The rearrangement uses TRBV5-1 and TRBJ1-2; D is unclear. The germline V gene has CDR1 SGHRS and CDR2 YFSETQ. The CDR3 extends over 12 amino acids. V lost 4 bases to trimming and J lost 7 bases, with 11 bases between them. CDR3 protein: CASSEPTSGYTF. In DNA, the CDR3 is TGCGCCAGCAGCGAACCTACGAGTGGCTACACCTTC.

The CDR3 nucleotides are TGTGCCAGCAGCTCCTCCGGGACTAGCGGGAGTAGGTGGGAGACCCAGTACTTC. The encoded protein is CASSSSGTSGSRWETQYF. The V call is TRBV11-2, the J call TRBJ2-5, with 14 nucleotides matching TRBD2. J gave up 5 bases and V 4 bases, and 12 bases lay outside the gene matches. The CDR3 has 18 residues. The germline V gene has CDR1 SGHAT and CDR2 FQNNGV.

V is TRBV28 and J is TRBJ2-7; 14 bases agree with TRBD2. V lost 6 bases to trimming and J lost 4 bases; unmatched junction nucleotides: 8. Germline assignment: CDR1 MDHEN and CDR2 SYDVKM. The CDR3 contains 16 residues. This CDR3 reads CASRLTGTSGSYEQYF. CDR3 coding DNA: TGTGCCAGCAGATTGACCGGGACTAGCGGGAGTTACGAGCAGTACTTC.

The gene calls are TRBV7-2 and TRBJ1-2, with a possible D match to TRBD1 (5 bases). Trimming removed 5 bases from V and 4 bases from J, with 14 bases in between. The length of the CDR3 is 14 residues. Germline-derived CDR1 and CDR2 are SGHTA and FQGNSA. Written as DNA, the CDR3 is TGTGCCAGCAGCCTATCCGGGGACGGCTATGGCTACACCTTC. This codes for CASSLSGDGYGYTF.

The CDR3 protein is CASSQGWGTDTQYF. The CDR3 nucleotides are TGTGCCAGCAGCCAGGGGTGGGGAACAGATACGCAGTATTTT. The chain carries TRBV11-2 and TRBJ2-3; tentatively, D is TRBD1 (6 bases). Germline CDR1 SGHAT, CDR2 FQNNGV. V lost 5 bases to trimming and J lost 3 bases, with 12 bases between them. This CDR3 is built from 14 residues. Filled out from reference TRBV11-2 and TRBJ2-3, the complete variable domain reads EAGVAQSPRYKIIEKRQSVAFWCNPISGHATLYWYQQILGQGPKLLIQFQNNGVVDDSQLPKDRFSAERLKGVDSTLKIQPAKLEDSAVYLCASSQGWGTDTQYFGPGTRLTVL.

This clone was seen a few times. J is TRBJ1-2 and V is TRBV19; the D is unclear. CDR3 size: 12 residues. Germline V lookup: CDR1 LNHDA, CDR2 SQIVND (reference sequence). The ends were cut back, 6 bases at V and 4 bases at J, with 9 bases in the middle. The CDR3 DNA follows: TGTGCCAGTAGGGAGGGATCCTATGGCTACACCTTC. As protein: CASREGSYGYTF. Full variable domain (missing parts from reference TRBV19 and TRBJ1-2): DGGITQSPKYLFRKEGQNVTLSCEQNLNHDAMYWYRQDPGQGLRLIYYSQIVNDFQKGDIAEGYSVSREKKESFPLTVTSAQKNPTAFYLCASREGSYGYTFGSGTRLTVV.

The chain employs TRBV7-3 and TRBJ1-1; D might be TRBD1 (6 bases). Trimming took 5 bases from V and 6 from J, leaving 16 bases between them. Germline V gives CDR1 SGHTA, CDR2 FQGTGA. The CDR3 covers 14 residues. CDR3 loop: CASSPRGGLAEAFF. The CDR3 DNA follows: TGTGCCAGCAGCCCCCGGGGGGGCCTCGCTGAAGCTTTCTTT.

This chain uses TRBV11-3 with TRBJ2-1; 14 bases agree with TRBD2. In germline, CDR1 is SGHNT, CDR2 YENEEA. CDR3 length equals 16 residues. The trim removed 5 bases at V and 8 bases at J, leaving 8 bases unmatched. CDR3 in amino acids: CASSPGLAGVIDEQFF. The DNA of the CDR3 is TGTGCCAGCAGCCCGGGACTAGCGGGAGTAATCGATGAGCAGTTCTTC. Looking up the rest from reference TRBV11-3 and TRBJ2-1 gives the full variable domain: EAGVVQSPRYKIIEKKQPVAFWCNPISGHNTLYWYLQNLGQGPELLIRYENEEAVDDSQLPKDRFSAERLKGVDSTLKIQPAELGDSAVYLCASSPGLAGVIDEQFFGPGTRLTVL.

The chain links TRBV15 to TRBJ2-4, with 9 bases matching TRBD1. This CDR3 region has 18 residues. From germline, CDR1 is LNHNV and CDR2 YYDKDF (reference sequence). The V and J ends lost 2 bases and 0 bases, in that order; junction bases with no gene match: 8. CDR3 bases: TGTGCCACCAGCAGACCCCGAACACAGGGGGCAGCCAAAAACATTCAGTACTTC. Translation: CATSRPRTQGAAKNIQYF.

This clone was counted a single time. This chain connects TRBV25-1 to TRBJ1-4; unclear D gene. This CDR3 is built from 13 residues. Trimming removed 2 bases from V and 14 bases from J, with 15 bases in between. Germline V gene lookup returns CDR1 MGHDK and CDR2 SYGVNS. The chain's CDR3 is CASSENPLGSLFF. The DNA of the CDR3 is TGTGCCAGCAGTGAAAATCCCCTTGGGTCTCTGTTTTTT.